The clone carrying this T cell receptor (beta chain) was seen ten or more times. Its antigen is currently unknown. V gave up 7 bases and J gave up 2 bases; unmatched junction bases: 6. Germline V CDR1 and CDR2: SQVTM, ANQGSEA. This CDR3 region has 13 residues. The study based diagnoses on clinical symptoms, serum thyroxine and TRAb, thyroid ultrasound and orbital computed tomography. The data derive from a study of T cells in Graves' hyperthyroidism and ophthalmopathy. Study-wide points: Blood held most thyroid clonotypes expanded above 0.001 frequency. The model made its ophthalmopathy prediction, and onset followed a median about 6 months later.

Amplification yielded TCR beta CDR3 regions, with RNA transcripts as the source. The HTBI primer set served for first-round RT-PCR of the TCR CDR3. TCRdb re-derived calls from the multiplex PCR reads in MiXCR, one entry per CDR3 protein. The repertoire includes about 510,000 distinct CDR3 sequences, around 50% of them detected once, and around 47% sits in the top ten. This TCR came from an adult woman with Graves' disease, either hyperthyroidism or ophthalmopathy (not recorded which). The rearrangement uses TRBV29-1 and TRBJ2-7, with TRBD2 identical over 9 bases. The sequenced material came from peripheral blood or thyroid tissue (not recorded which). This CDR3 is CSEGLAGPYEQYF. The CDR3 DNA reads TGCAGCGAGGGACTAGCTGGGCCCTACGAGCAGTACTTC.